Sequencing of this T cell receptor (beta chain) was carried out in a study of blood T cell repertoires in COVID-19. Per the authors' pipeline: Amplification of reference gene primers was used by the study to estimate nucleated cell counts. TCRdb keeps only in-frame clones here, not all; method: immunoSEQ multiplex PCR. V and J calls and clone size are as listed in that table; D and trimming were resolved from the DNA. The sample shows hundreds of thousands of clones, around nine tenths of them seen only once. The trim removed 5 bases at V and 4 bases at J, leaving 12 bases unmatched. Germline V CDR1 and CDR2: SEHNR, FQNEAQ (reference sequence). The CDR3 is 16 amino acids.

The source material was PBMCs or T cells enriched from blood (not recorded which). The sequence came from a woman in her forties or fifties who had recovered from COVID-19. The chain carries TRBV7-9 and TRBJ1-2; 8 bases are a match to TRBD1. Here the CDR3 DNA reads TGTGCCAGCAGCCCACTCACGGACAGGGTGAGCTATGGCTACACCTTC. It codes for CASSPLTDRVSYGYTF.